These 32 T cell receptor beta chains were sequenced from one sample in a study of lymphopenia after photon versus proton radiotherapy. Generated by immunoSEQ multiplex PCR, the TCRdb table keeps only in-frame clones and is missing some. The table includes under 75,000 clones, around 93% detected once. The sequences come from peripheral blood, collected from a patient treated with photon-based radiotherapy. The source is a woman aged 40 to 49 with cholangiocarcinoma.

V and J are TRBV14 and TRBJ1-1; D is uncertain. CDR1 is SGHDN, CDR2 FVKESK, per germline. This CDR3 is 13 amino acids long. Trimming removed 3 bases at V and 3 bases at J, with 8 bases between. CDR3 coding DNA: TGTGCCAGCAGCCACCTGGGAGACACTGAAGCTTTCTTT. Its translation is CASSHLGDTEAFF. The whole variable domain, remainder taken from reference TRBV14 and TRBJ1-1, is EAGVTQFPSHSVIEKGQTVTLRCDPISGHDNLYWYRRVMGKEIKFLLHFVKESKQDESGMPNNRFLAERTGGTYSTLKVQPAELEDSGVYFCASSHLGDTEAFFGQGTRLTVV.

In nucleotides, the CDR3 is TGTGCCAGCTCCAGACGGTCAGCTAACTATGGCTACACCTTC. This sequence encodes CASSRRSANYGYTF. The gene calls are TRBV11-3 and TRBJ1-2; the D is unclear. The CDR3 contains 14 residues. Germline loops: CDR1 SGHNT, CDR2 YENEEA. Trimming cost V 8 bases and J 0 bases, with 13 bases left between them.

This clone showed up just once. J is TRBJ1-1 and V is TRBV2; no clear D. The CDR3 is 14 amino acids. Between the trimmed V and J ends, which lost 6 bases and 1 base, there was a span of 12 bases. The germline V gene encodes CDR1 SNHLY and CDR2 FYNNEI. CDR3 region: CASRDLLGNTEAFF. The CDR3 DNA reads TGTGCCAGCAGGGACCTCCTGGGGAACACTGAAGCTTTCTTT. Based on the CDR3 plus reference TRBV2 and TRBJ1-1, the full variable domain is EPEVTQTPSHQVTQMGQEVILRCVPISNHLYFYWYRQILGQKVEFLVSFYNNEISEKSEIFDDQFSVERPDGSNFTLKIRSTKLEDSAMYFCASRDLLGNTEAFFGQGTRLTVV.

The V gene is TRBV5-1, the J gene TRBJ2-7; TRBD1 matches 8 bases. Losses at the gene ends were 2 bases for V and 2 bases for J; bases not matched to a gene: 6. The CDR3 extends over 15 amino acids. Germline CDR1 and CDR2: SGHRS and YFSETQ. The CDR3 coding sequence is TGCGCCAGCAGCTTTTCGGGACAGGTAGCCTACGAGCAGTACTTC. Translating gives CASSFSGQVAYEQYF. Full variable domain (remainder filled in from reference TRBV5-1 and TRBJ2-7): KAGVTQTPRYLIKTRGQQVTLSCSPISGHRSVSWYQQTPGQGLQFLFEYFSETQRNKGNFPGRFSGRQFSNSRSEMNVSTLELGDSALYLCASSFSGQVAYEQYFGPGTRLTVT.

This chain joins TRBV6-5 and TRBJ1-1; D call uncertain. The V gene lost 6 bases and the J gene lost 5 bases, with 7 bases spanning the gap. This CDR3 is built from 11 residues. Germline CDR1 is MNHEY and CDR2 is SVGAGI. The CDR3 DNA reads TGTGCCAGCAGACAACATACTGAAGCTTTCTTT. Its translation is CASRQHTEAFF.

The chain has TRBV11-3 and TRBJ1-4; D gene uncertain. This CDR3 is 12 amino acids long. Germline V gene lookup returns CDR1 SGHNT and CDR2 YENEEA. Trimming cost V 7 bases and J 0 bases, with 3 bases left between them. In DNA form, the CDR3 reads TGTGCCAGCACTGCAACTAATGAAAAACTGTTTTTT. Protein product: CASTATNEKLFF.

This chain joins TRBV9 and TRBJ1-6, with D possibly TRBD1 on 6 matching bases. There are 15 residues in the CDR3. Deletions cut 3 bases from V and 11 bases from J, with 18 bases between. CDR1 is SGDLS, CDR2 YYNGEE, per germline. This CDR3 reads CASSDLDRGITPLHF. CDR3 in DNA: TGTGCCAGCAGCGACTTGGACAGAGGGATCACACCCCTCCACTTT.

The rearrangement joins TRBV6-4 to TRBJ2-7; tentative D call: TRBD2 (6 bases). This CDR3 contains 16 residues. Trimming shortened V by 6 bases and J by 1 base, and 19 bases separated the two germline ends. Germline CDR1 and CDR2: MRHNA and SNTAGT. The CDR3 loop reads CASSPLRVGTSYEQYF. DNA for the CDR3: TGTGCCAGCAGCCCCCTCCGAGTTGGGACTTCCTACGAGCAGTACTTC.

The chain links TRBV28 to TRBJ1-1, with a tentative D call TRBD1 (6 bases). From germline, CDR1 is MDHEN and CDR2 SYDVKM. The CDR3 runs to 13 residues. V was clipped by 3 bases and J by 8 bases, with 13 bases between them. The CDR3: CASSFYRVGEAFF. CDR3 DNA sequence: TGTGCCAGCAGTTTCTACAGGGTGGGGGAAGCTTTCTTT.

The CDR3 coding sequence is TGTGCCAGCAGCTTACGTGAAGTTGGCTATGGCTACACCTTC. This encodes CASSLREVGYGYTF. The genes are TRBV6-1 and TRBJ1-2; D call uncertain. Germline values: CDR1 MNHNS, CDR2 SASEGT. This CDR3 contains 14 residues. The V gene lost 6 bases and the J gene lost 4 bases, with 15 bases spanning the gap.

V and J are TRBV5-4 and TRBJ2-1; D unclear. CDR1 is SGHNT and CDR2 is YYREEE in the germline V gene (reference sequence). The V gene lost 4 bases and the J gene lost 7 bases, with 12 bases spanning the gap. The CDR3 consists of 13 residues. The CDR3 bases are TGTGCCAGCAGCCCCCCAGGTGAGAATGAGCAGTTCTTC. Amino acids: CASSPPGENEQFF.

This chain connects TRBV6-1 to TRBJ2-1; D may match TRBD1 or TRBD2 (5 bases each). The CDR3 loop spans 15 amino acids. V lost 1 base to trimming and J lost 2 bases, with 9 bases between them. Germline CDR1 MNHNS, CDR2 SASEGT. The DNA for the CDR3 is TGTGCCAGCAGTGAAGTCGGGACCCCCTACAATGAGCAGTTCTTC. This codes for CASSEVGTPYNEQFF.

The CDR3 DNA follows: TGTGCCAGCAGCCTCTCGGGGGGGAGCACAGATACGCAGTATTTT. It translates to CASSLSGGSTDTQYF. This chain joins TRBV6-4 and TRBJ2-3; TRBD2 aligns across 8 bases. CDR3 length: 15 amino acids. Germline V gene sequence: CDR1 MRHNA, CDR2 SNTAGT. Trimming cost V 6 bases and J 0 bases; bases outside gene matches: 5.

The chain is built from TRBV27 and TRBJ2-1; tentative D call: TRBD2 (5 bases). V dropped 1 base and J dropped 4 bases, with 11 bases sitting between them. CDR3 length: 15 residues. Germline CDR1 MNHEY, CDR2 SMNVEV (reference sequence). CDR3 amino acids: CASSLLGDWYNEQFF. The CDR3 DNA sequence: TGTGCCAGCAGTTTATTGGGAGACTGGTACAATGAGCAGTTCTTC.

The chain carries TRBV18 and TRBJ1-6; D ambiguous. Per germline, CDR1 KGHSH and CDR2 LQKENI. The V and J ends lost 2 bases and 7 bases respectively, with 12 bases between them. The CDR3 is 15 residues long. The CDR3 DNA reads TGTGCCAGCTCACCAAGCAGCCTCCCCAATTCACCCCTCCACTTT. As protein: CASSPSSLPNSPLHF.

This clone showed up just once. The chain employs TRBV2 and TRBJ2-7; D not certain. Looked up from germline, CDR1 is SNHLY and CDR2 is FYNNEI. V was cut by 7 bases and J by 4 bases, with 11 bases left in between. CDR3 size: 12 residues. The CDR3 spells CASKSDEYEQYF. The DNA for the CDR3 is TGTGCCAGCAAATCGGACGAATACGAGCAGTACTTC.

V and J are TRBV6-1 and TRBJ2-3; TRBD2 agrees at 11 bases. J was trimmed by 6 bases and V by 0 bases; bases with no gene match: 11. This CDR3 region has 18 residues. The germline V gene has CDR1 MNHNS and CDR2 SASEGT. CDR3 sequence (DNA): TGTGCCAGCAGTGAAGCTGCGTCTAGCGGGGGGATTCGGGATACGCAGTATTTT. Protein: CASSEAASSGGIRDTQYF.

The J gene is TRBJ2-1, the V gene TRBV9, with TRBD2 matching 8 bases. The CDR3 covers 17 residues. V was pared by 0 bases and J by 9 bases, with 14 bases of the junction left unmatched. Germline V CDR1 and CDR2: SGDLS, YYNGEE. DNA for the CDR3: TGTGCCAGCAGCGTAGATCCCCCAGCGGGAGTGTCTCCTGAGCAGTTCTTC. Translated: CASSVDPPAGVSPEQFF.

This chain links TRBV5-1 with TRBJ1-3; 9 nucleotides line up with TRBD1. Germline trimming cut 0 bases from V and 1 base from J; bases unmatched to any gene: 5. The CDR3 loop spans 17 amino acids. Germline CDR1 and CDR2: SGHRS and YFSETQ. Here the CDR3 DNA reads TGCGCCAGCAGCTTGGATGGACAGGGGAATTCTGGAAACACCATATATTTT. Its translation: CASSLDGQGNSGNTIYF.

The V call is TRBV7-9, the J call TRBJ1-6; D not resolved. V was clipped by 1 base and J by 7 bases, with 11 bases between them. The CDR3 is 15 amino acids. CDR1 and CDR2 from the germline V gene are SEHNR and FQNEAQ (reference sequence). The CDR3 region is CASSLGNRPNSPLHF. The DNA of the CDR3 is TGTGCCAGCAGCTTAGGCAACAGACCCAATTCACCCCTCCACTTT.

The rearrangement uses TRBV29-1 and TRBJ1-2; the match to TRBD1 covers 7 bases. Germline V gene sequence: CDR1 SQVTM, CDR2 ANQGSEA. The CDR3 spans 12 residues. J lost 6 bases, V lost 7 bases, and 8 bases had no gene match. The CDR3 protein is CSAPDRVDGYTF. Written as DNA, the CDR3 is TGCAGCGCCCCAGACAGGGTAGATGGCTACACCTTC.

As DNA, the CDR3 is TGTGCCAGCAGCTTAGAGGGGGGGCCTAGCTACGAGCAGTACTTC. Amino acid sequence: CASSLEGGPSYEQYF. The V call is TRBV7-9, the J call TRBJ2-7; TRBD2 might be the D (7 bases). Trimming cost V 1 base and J 3 bases, with 13 bases left between them. Germline CDR1 reads SEHNR; CDR2 reads FQNEAQ (reference sequence). This CDR3 has 15 residues.

The rearrangement links TRBV4-3 to TRBJ2-2; TRBD2 aligns across 8 bases. This CDR3 is 17 amino acids long. Germline CDR1 is LGHNA and CDR2 is YSLEER. V shed 0 bases, J shed 6 bases, and the junction held 9 bases outside the gene matches. The CDR3 sequence is CASSQDRGSGKPGELFF. CDR3 coding DNA: TGCGCCAGCAGCCAAGATAGGGGTAGCGGGAAGCCCGGGGAGCTGTTTTTT.

The chain joins TRBV7-9 to TRBJ1-4; D uncertain. V lost 4 bases to trimming and J lost 6 bases, with 9 bases between them. The CDR3 length is 13 residues. Germline V lookup: CDR1 SEHNR, CDR2 FQNEAQ (reference sequence). The CDR3 DNA sequence: TGTGCCAGCAGCTCCCGGACCGATGAAAAACTGTTTTTT. The encoded protein is CASSSRTDEKLFF.

In DNA form, the CDR3 reads TGTGCCAGTAGTAGACAGGGGGGTACCGGGGAGCTGTTTTTT. Protein sequence: CASSRQGGTGELFF. The V gene is TRBV19, the J gene TRBJ2-2, with 9 bases matching TRBD1. CDR1 LNHDA and CDR2 SQIVND come from the germline V gene (reference sequence). V was pared by 4 bases and J by 5 bases, with 2 bases of the junction left unmatched. This CDR3 spans 14 amino acids.

The V and J genes are TRBV9 and TRBJ1-2; D ambiguous. This CDR3 has 13 residues. V was cut by 0 bases and J by 4 bases, with 7 bases left in between. Per the germline V gene, CDR1 is SGDLS and CDR2 is YYNGEE. In DNA form, the CDR3 reads TGTGCCAGCAGCGTAGGAGGCCTCTATGGCTACACCTTC. Translation: CASSVGGLYGYTF.

The V and J genes are TRBV4-2 and TRBJ2-1; 10 positions match TRBD2. The CDR3 is 19 residues long. The germline V gene has CDR1 LGHNA and CDR2 YNFKEQ. J lost 5 bases, V lost 0 bases, and 13 bases had no gene match. CDR3 region: CASSQDLAGVGRRDNEQFF. The CDR3 DNA reads as TGTGCCAGCAGCCAAGACCTAGCGGGAGTCGGAAGGCGCGACAATGAGCAGTTCTTC.

The chain links TRBV27 to TRBJ1-2, with D uncertain. V lost 2 bases to trimming and J lost 0 bases, with 4 bases between them. The germline V gene has CDR1 MNHEY and CDR2 SMNVEV (reference sequence). This CDR3 is built from 13 residues. The CDR3 coding sequence is TGTGCCAGCAGTTTACAAGCTAACTATGGCTACACCTTC. Protein: CASSLQANYGYTF.

There are a few counts of this clone. This rearrangement joins TRBV5-1 to TRBJ1-3; weak D call: TRBD1 (5 bases). Germline CDR1 and CDR2: SGHRS and YFSETQ. CDR3 size: 17 residues. V was pared by 5 bases and J by 0 bases, with 18 bases between. The CDR3 nucleotides are TGCGCCAGCAGTTATCACGGGGACCGCGGCTCTGGAAACACCATATATTTT. Its translation is CASSYHGDRGSGNTIYF. Variable domain in full (rest from reference TRBV5-1 and TRBJ1-3): KAGVTQTPRYLIKTRGQQVTLSCSPISGHRSVSWYQQTPGQGLQFLFEYFSETQRNKGNFPGRFSGRQFSNSRSEMNVSTLELGDSALYLCASSYHGDRGSGNTIYFGEGSWLTVV.

This sequence joins TRBV12-1 and TRBJ2-1; the DNA was not compared with TRBD1, the D call given in the table. TRBV12-1 is labeled a pseudogene. The CDR3 runs to 19 residues. The CDR3 sequence: CASRPLQSRGLSSYNEQFF. The CDR3 nucleotides are TGTGCCAGCAGACCTCTCCAGTCTAGGGGGCTGAGCTCCTACAATGAGCAGTTCTTC.

This chain links TRBV27 with TRBJ1-2; D not certain. Trimming removed 5 bases at V and 5 bases at J, with 6 bases between. Germline values: CDR1 MNHEY, CDR2 SMNVEV (reference sequence). The CDR3 runs to 11 residues. This CDR3 is CASSEGYGYTF. CDR3 bases: TGTGCCAGCAGTGAAGGTTATGGCTACACCTTC.

This clone was seen a few times. This chain links TRBV6-6 with TRBJ2-4; a possible D gene is TRBD1 (6 bases). Germline values: CDR1 MNHNY, CDR2 SVGAGI (reference sequence). V lost 6 bases and J lost 2, with 14 bases in between. The CDR3 is 15 residues long. The CDR3 coding sequence is TGTGCCAGCAGACCGAACCAGGGGTCCAAAAACATTCAGTACTTC. It translates to CASRPNQGSKNIQYF.